This section outlines one T cell receptor beta chain sequence together with its context. This clonotype was found many times. Which antigen it targets is not known. Base quality data are lacking; no much larger clone is found one base away. CDR3 length: 14 amino acids, cysteine to phenylalanine. This entry keeps only the CDR3 DNA: 42 bases, framed from base 1. Taken from the germline V gene (reference sequence), the CDR1 and CDR2 loops are DFQATT and SNEGSKA. The germline V and J ends show losses of 7 bases and 2 bases respectively, and no gene match explains 5 bases of the junction. Stable Graves' hyperthyroidism was defined as no progression to ophthalmopathy during 18 months of follow-up. Hyperthyroidism patients were newly diagnosed, had a disease duration of under 2 months, and were aged 18 to 65 years. The study excluded patients with uncontrolled infections, other autoimmune diseases, pregnancy or lactation. Diagnoses relied on clinical symptoms, serum thyroxine and TRAb, thyroid ultrasound and orbital computed tomography. Ficoll-Paque density gradient centrifugation was used to isolate PBMCs from 8.5 to 10 ml of fresh peripheral blood. Trizol reagent was used to extract total RNA, and RNA quality was then checked on an Agilent 2100 Bioanalyzer.

Amplification of TCR beta CDR3 regions was carried out from RNA transcripts. For the first round of RT-PCR on the TCR CDR3, the HTBI primer set was used together with the Qiagen OneStep RT-PCR kit. The libraries were constructed in a second round of multiplex PCR and then size-selected and purified. Paired-end sequencing of the libraries was performed with 100 bp reads on an Illumina HiSeq2000. On the authors' methods: SOAPnuke was used to process the raw data, removing reads that contained adapters or uncalled bases, had a mean Phred below 15, or lacked an exact match to the constant primer or identifier. High-quality paired reads were merged with COPE v1.2.5, and unique nucleotide sequences were defined as clonotypes. Clonotypes were aligned to IMGT TRBV, TRBD and TRBJ reference segments using MiTCR v1.1. The analysis included only V-J combinations with a frequency above 0.0001, which together covered 99% to 99.2% of the repertoires. A TCS score was defined as the ratio between F50 (clonal expansion) and ExV (chaos), using BLOSUM62-based TCRdist between CDR3 peptides within each V-J. Welch's t-statistics and random forest reduced roughly 540 V-J features to about 13, which were used in a naive Bayes classifier (R e1071). TCRdb applied fastp at Q25 and MiXCR to the public reads, then kept only in-frame beta chains. A single entry per CDR3 protein holds the most common genes and DNA from its merged rows. In this record, the V and J calls reflect TCRdb's handling and not the investigators' own analysis. For this sample there are 500,000 to 750,000 distinct CDR3 sequences; 15% to 17% appear just once. Around 7.3% of the sample is held by the ten biggest clonotypes.

This sample was taken from a study of T cells in Graves' hyperthyroidism and ophthalmopathy (dated by TCRdb to the late 2010s). A note on the overall study: Peripheral blood was collected at initial diagnosis, before any treatment. Whether ophthalmopathy could be predicted prospectively was tested in an independent validation cohort made up of 18 hyperthyroidism patients plus 17 patients who later progressed to ophthalmopathy. To identify TCR V-J signatures that set the groups apart, the researchers used a discovery cohort of about a hundred patients, made up of around 40 with Graves' ophthalmopathy and around 58 with stable Graves' hyperthyroidism. TCR Vbeta CDR3 sequencing of 120 to 150 peripheral blood samples (more than 40 ophthalmopathy, 75 hyperthyroidism and approximately 17 progressor patients) is reported in the paper. The 75 to 100 discovery patients were randomly divided into training and test sets at a 7:3 ratio. Thyroid tissue and blood T-cell repertoires from about six Graves' hyperthyroidism patients were also compared in the study. Following sampling, methimazole starting at 30 mg daily was given to hyperthyroidism patients, and high-dose intravenous methylprednisolone was given to ophthalmopathy patients.

Study-level results and caveats: A 13 V-J signature model separated ophthalmopathy from stable hyperthyroidism, with around 91% sensitivity and roughly 81% specificity in cross-validation and 80%/75% in testing. During validation, the model predicted progression to ophthalmopathy a median of roughly six months ahead of onset, with 70.59% sensitivity and 72.22% specificity. Most expanded thyroid clonotypes (frequency above 0.001) were also detected in blood, suggesting blood repertoires may reflect thyroid immune responses. Sample size was not statistically predetermined, and investigators were not blinded to group allocation.

The chain was built from TRBV20-1 and TRBJ2-1, and 10 junction bases match TRBD2. The TCR comes from a woman aged 25 to 45 with Graves' hyperthyroidism. The sample comprised blood. CDR3 protein: CSVEREGPYNEQFF. The DNA sequence reads TGCAGTGTGGAGCGGGAGGGCCCCTACAATGAGCAGTTCTTC.